This T cell receptor (beta chain) was sequenced for a study of cytomegalovirus exposure and HLA in healthy donors. Study conclusions and caveats: The study listed about 150 cytomegalovirus-associated TCR beta chains. Reports state that TCR beta sequences accurately predicted most subjects' HLA-A and HLA-B alleles.

The PCR was carried out with 60 Vbeta primers and 13 Jbeta primers. Generated by immunoSEQ multiplex PCR, the TCRdb table keeps only in-frame clones and is missing some. The top ten clones hold under 2% of a sample with 200,000 to 250,000 clones, about 74% of them seen once. A remark on this clone: The antigen remains unidentified.

Per the germline V gene, CDR1 is MGHRA and CDR2 is YSYEKL. With 3 bases clipped from V and 8 bases from J, the junction kept 11 bases outside the gene matches. This CDR3 is built from 17 residues. The receptor's source is a woman in her 30s in good health and CMV-seronegative. This chain connects TRBV4-1 to TRBJ2-1, with 12 nucleotides matching TRBD2. Sequencing used PBMCs. The CDR3 here is CASSHPLLAGGQDEQFF. The CDR3 DNA reads as TGCGCCAGCAGCCACCCACTACTAGCGGGGGGCCAGGATGAGCAGTTCTTC.